This T cell receptor beta chain appears in the sequencing data of a study of molecular identifiers for immune sequencing clone quantification. Study context: Four of five splits of RNA from 20,000 or 100,000 naive CD8 cells were sequenced in replicates.

The CDR3 covers 19 residues. Germline-derived CDR1 and CDR2 are LGHNA and YSLEER. General study points: Spiked-in Jurkat TCR RNA corresponding to one cell was reported as detectable against 750,000 to 1,000,000 naive cells. Molecules of identical TCR sharing a barcode could underestimate highly expanded clone sizes.

This clonotype was recorded at least ten times. Its antigen is not known. Germline and junction disagree at one end, which may indicate a read error. TCRdb analysed the PCR reads with MiXCR anew, one entry per CDR3 protein. The repertoire holds approximately 630,000 distinct CDR3 sequences, with over 25% as singletons. Libraries from naive CD8 cells were generated from about 20,000 to 1,000,000 sorted cells (with 10%, 30% or 50% RNA). The chain uses TRBV4-3 and TRBJ2-3; TRBD2 matches 9 bases. The sequenced material came from naive CD8+ T cells from blood, with Jurkat cell RNA spiked in. Subset described: FACS-sorted CD8+CD4-CCR7+CD45RA+ naive T cells. The sequence was obtained from a human donor in good health. Some libraries in this study had Jurkat cell RNA spiked in. This CDR3 is CASSQFVSLAGQRTVTQYF. CDR3 DNA sequence: TGCGCCAGCAGCCAATTCGTCTCGCTAGCGGGACAGCGTACAGTTACGCAGTATTTT.